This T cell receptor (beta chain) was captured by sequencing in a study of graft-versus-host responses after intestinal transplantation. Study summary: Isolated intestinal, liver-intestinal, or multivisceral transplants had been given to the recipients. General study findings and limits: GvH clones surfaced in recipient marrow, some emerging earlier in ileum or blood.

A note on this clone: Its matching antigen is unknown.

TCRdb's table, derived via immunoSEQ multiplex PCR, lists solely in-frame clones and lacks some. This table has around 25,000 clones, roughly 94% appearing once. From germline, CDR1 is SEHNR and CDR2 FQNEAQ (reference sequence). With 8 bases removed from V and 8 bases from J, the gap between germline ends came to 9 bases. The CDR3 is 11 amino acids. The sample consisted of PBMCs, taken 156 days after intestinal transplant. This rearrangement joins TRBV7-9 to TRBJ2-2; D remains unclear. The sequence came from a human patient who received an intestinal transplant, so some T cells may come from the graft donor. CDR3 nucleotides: TGTGCCAGCTTCGAAGAAGGGGAGCTGTTTTTT. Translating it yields CASFEEGELFF.